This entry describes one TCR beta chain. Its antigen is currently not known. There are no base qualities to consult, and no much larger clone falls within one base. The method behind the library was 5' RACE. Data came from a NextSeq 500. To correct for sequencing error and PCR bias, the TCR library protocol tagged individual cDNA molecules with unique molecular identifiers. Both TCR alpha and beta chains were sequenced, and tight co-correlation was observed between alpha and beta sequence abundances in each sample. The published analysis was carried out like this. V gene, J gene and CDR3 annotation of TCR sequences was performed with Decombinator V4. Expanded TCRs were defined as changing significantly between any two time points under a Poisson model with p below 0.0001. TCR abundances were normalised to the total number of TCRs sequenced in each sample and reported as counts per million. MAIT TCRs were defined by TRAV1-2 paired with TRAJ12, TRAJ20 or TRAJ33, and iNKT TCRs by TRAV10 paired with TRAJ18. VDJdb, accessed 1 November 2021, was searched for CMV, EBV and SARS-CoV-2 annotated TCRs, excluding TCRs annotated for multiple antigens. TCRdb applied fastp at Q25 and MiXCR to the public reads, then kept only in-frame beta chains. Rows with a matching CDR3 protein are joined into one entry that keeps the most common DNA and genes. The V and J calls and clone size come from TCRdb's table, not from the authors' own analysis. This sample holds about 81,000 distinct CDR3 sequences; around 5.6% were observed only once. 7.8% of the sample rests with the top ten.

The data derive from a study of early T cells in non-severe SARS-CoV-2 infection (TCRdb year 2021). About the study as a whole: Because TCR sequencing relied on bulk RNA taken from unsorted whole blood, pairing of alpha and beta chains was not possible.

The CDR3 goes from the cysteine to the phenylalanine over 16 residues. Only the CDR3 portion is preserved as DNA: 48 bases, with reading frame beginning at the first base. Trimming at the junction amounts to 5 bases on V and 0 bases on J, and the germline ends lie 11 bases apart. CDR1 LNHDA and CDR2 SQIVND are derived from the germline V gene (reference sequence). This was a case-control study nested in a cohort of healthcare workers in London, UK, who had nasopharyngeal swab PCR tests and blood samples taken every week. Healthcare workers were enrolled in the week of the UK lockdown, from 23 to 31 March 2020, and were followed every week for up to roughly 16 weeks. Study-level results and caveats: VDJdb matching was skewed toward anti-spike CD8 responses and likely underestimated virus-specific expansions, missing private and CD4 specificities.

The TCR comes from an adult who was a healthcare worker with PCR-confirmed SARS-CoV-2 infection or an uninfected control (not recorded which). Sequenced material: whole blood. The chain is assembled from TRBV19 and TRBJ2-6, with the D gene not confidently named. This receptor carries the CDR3 CASSPRRPSGANVLTF. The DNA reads TGTGCCAGTAGTCCACGCCGGCCCTCTGGGGCCAACGTCCTGACTTTC.